This T cell receptor beta chain derives from a study of shared clonotypes between healthy human individuals. Findings and limits, study-wide: Relative to memory subsets, naive subsets generally showed larger estimated richness.

Genomic DNA of each subset was evenly split across several immunoSEQ plates. Tens of thousands of T cell genomes, or around 200 ng DNA, went into the sorted-subset replicate PCRs. TCRdb keeps only in-frame clones here, not all; method: immunoSEQ multiplex PCR. The repertoire holds roughly 1,500,000 clones, with 98% to 99% as singletons. Caucasian adults residing in Nashville, Tennessee made up all the donors. Per germline, CDR1 MDHEN and CDR2 SYDVKM. This CDR3 contains 15 residues. The V and J ends lost 6 bases and 5 bases, in that order; junction bases with no gene match: 8. On this clone itself: As yet, its antigen is unknown.

The rearrangement uses TRBV28 and TRBJ2-5; TRBD2 aligns across 11 bases. Sequenced sample: naive CD4+ T cells sorted from blood. Subset meaning: CD45RA+ positively selected. This receptor was identified in a man aged 25-40 years in good health. The CDR3 spells CASRLAGGSRETQYF. CDR3 nucleotide sequence: TGTGCCAGCAGGCTAGCGGGAGGTTCAAGGGAGACCCAGTACTTC.